The 13 T cell receptor beta chains below all came from one sample that was sequenced in a study of patients and donors after allogeneic stem cell transplantation. TCRdb reprocessed the RT-PCR reads via MiXCR and lists one record per CDR3 protein. The sample lists some 880,000 distinct CDR3 sequences, 18% occurring once. Specimen: blood, either unsorted or a sorted T cell fraction (not recorded which). The receptors derive from a human donor who was either an allogeneic HSCT recipient or a stem cell or donor lymphocyte infusion donor (not recorded which). It is not recorded whose cells these are; they may come from a transplant donor.

This clonotype was seen more than once but under ten times. DNA of the CDR3: TGCAGTGCTACACTCGGATACGGGGGGGTGAACACCGGGGAGCTGTTTTTT. Translated: CSATLGYGGVNTGELFF. The V gene is TRBV20-1, the J gene TRBJ2-2; 8 positions agree with TRBD2. Germline CDR1 DFQATT, CDR2 SNEGSKA (reference sequence). Trimming at V came to 4 bases and at J to 1 base, leaving 11 bases not matched to a gene. This CDR3 contains 17 residues.

This clonotype was counted a few times. The chain uses TRBV6-1 and TRBJ1-1; TRBD1 might be the D (5 bases). CDR1 and CDR2 (germline): MNHNS, SASEGT. V lost 6 bases to trimming and J lost 7 bases, with 24 bases between them. The CDR3 loop spans 16 amino acids. Here the CDR3 reads CASRFTPREPAFEAFF. CDR3 DNA: TGTGCCAGCAGGTTTACCCCCAGGGAACCGGCCTTTGAAGCTTTCTTT.

The rearrangement joins TRBV12-3 or TRBV12-4 to TRBJ2-4, with D perhaps TRBD1 or TRBD2 (6 bases each). The CDR3 runs to 17 residues. V was cut by 0 bases and J by 0 bases, with 12 bases left in between. CDR3 coding DNA: TGTGCCAGCAGTTTAGCGAGGGGGGTCCTAGCCAAAAACATTCAGTACTTC. This gives the protein CASSLARGVLAKNIQYF.

The chain carries TRBV5-5 and TRBJ1-4; 8 nucleotides agree with TRBD1. J gave up 7 bases and V 4 bases, and 9 bases lay outside the gene matches. Germline CDR1 reads SGHKS; CDR2 reads YYEKEE (reference sequence). There are 15 residues in the CDR3. CDR3 loop: CASSIQGGGGEKLFF. CDR3 sequence (DNA): TGTGCCAGCAGCATACAGGGGGGAGGTGGTGAAAAACTGTTTTTT.

The chain recombines TRBV3-1 with TRBJ2-7; the D gene is possibly TRBD1 (5 bases). The CDR3 length is 12 residues. Trimming cost V 4 bases and J 7 bases, with 11 bases left between them. The V gene's germline CDR1 is LGHDT and CDR2 YNNKEL (reference sequence). The CDR3 spells CASSPQGPEQYF. CDR3 sequence (DNA): TGTGCCAGCAGCCCGCAGGGCCCTGAGCAGTACTTC.

This clonotype was observed once. The chain combines TRBV24-1 with TRBJ1-4, with 9 bases matching TRBD1. Germline trimming cut 5 bases from V and 4 bases from J; bases unmatched to any gene: 4. Germline V lookup: CDR1 KGHDR, CDR2 SFDVKD. CDR3 length: 15 amino acids. CDR3 bases: TGTGCCACCAGTGGTGCGGGACAGGGTAATGAAAAACTGTTTTTT. Translating gives CATSGAGQGNEKLFF.

This chain joins TRBV5-4 and TRBJ2-1; D may match TRBD1 or TRBD2 (6 bases each). The V end lost 4 bases, the J end lost 8 bases, and 22 bases lay between the germline ends. The CDR3 contains 16 residues. CDR1 and CDR2 from the germline V gene are SGHNT and YYREEE (reference sequence). DNA for the CDR3: TGTGCCAGCAGCCCGGGGTGGGGGCCTTGGGAGGATGAGCAGTTCTTC. This sequence encodes CASSPGWGPWEDEQFF.

This clonotype has a handful of counts. The rearrangement uses TRBV11-1 and TRBJ2-6; 10 nucleotides align to TRBD1. The CDR3 consists of 20 residues. The ends lost 6 bases at V and 2 bases at J; junction bases unmatched: 16. Looked up from germline, CDR1 is SGHAT and CDR2 is FQDESV (reference sequence). This CDR3 reads CASSSNDRDRGRAGANVLTF. The DNA of the CDR3 is TGTGCCAGCAGTTCAAACGACCGGGACAGGGGACGTGCTGGGGCCAACGTCCTGACTTTC.

Here the CDR3 reads CASSLMAGPSYEQYF. The CDR3 region has the DNA TGCGCCAGCAGCTTGATGGCGGGGCCCTCCTACGAGCAGTACTTC. This sequence joins TRBV5-1 and TRBJ2-7; D may be TRBD2 (6 bases). With 1 base removed from V and 0 bases from J, the gap between germline ends came to 11 bases. CDR1 is SGHRS and CDR2 is YFSETQ in the germline V gene. CDR3 length equals 15 residues.

The rearrangement links TRBV12-3 or TRBV12-4 to TRBJ2-7; D may match TRBD1 or TRBD2 (7 bases each). Trimming cost V 2 bases and J 7 bases, with 18 bases left between them. This CDR3 has 15 amino acids. Written as DNA, the CDR3 is TGTGCCAGCAGTTTACGCTGGGAGGGGGCGGGGGAGCAGTACTTC. This codes for CASSLRWEGAGEQYF.

This clonotype has just a few counts. V is TRBV27 and J is TRBJ2-1; D gene uncertain. The CDR3 is 15 amino acids. Trimming removed 7 bases from V and 2 bases from J, with 15 bases in between. Per germline, CDR1 MNHEY and CDR2 SMNVEV (reference sequence). CDR3 region: CASTLEGKTYNEQFF. In DNA form, the CDR3 reads TGTGCCAGCACCCTGGAAGGGAAGACCTACAATGAGCAGTTCTTC.

The chain employs TRBV5-1 and TRBJ2-5; 7 positions agree with TRBD2. This CDR3 comprises 14 residues. Germline V gene sequence: CDR1 SGHRS, CDR2 YFSETQ. V shed 4 bases and J 5 bases; nucleotides not matched to a gene: 8. The CDR3 DNA reads as TGCGCCAGCAGCAGCCTAGCGGAGGGGGAGACCCAGTACTTC. This encodes CASSSLAEGETQYF.

This clonotype occurred a few times. The J gene is TRBJ2-5, the V gene TRBV6-5; possibly TRBD2 for D (7 bases). Germline loops: CDR1 MNHEY, CDR2 SVGAGI. This CDR3 contains 16 residues. The V end lost 2 bases, the J end lost 2 bases, and 15 bases lay between the germline ends. The CDR3: CASSYEGGDDQETQYF. In DNA, the CDR3 is TGTGCCAGCAGTTACGAAGGGGGGGATGATCAAGAGACCCAGTACTTC.